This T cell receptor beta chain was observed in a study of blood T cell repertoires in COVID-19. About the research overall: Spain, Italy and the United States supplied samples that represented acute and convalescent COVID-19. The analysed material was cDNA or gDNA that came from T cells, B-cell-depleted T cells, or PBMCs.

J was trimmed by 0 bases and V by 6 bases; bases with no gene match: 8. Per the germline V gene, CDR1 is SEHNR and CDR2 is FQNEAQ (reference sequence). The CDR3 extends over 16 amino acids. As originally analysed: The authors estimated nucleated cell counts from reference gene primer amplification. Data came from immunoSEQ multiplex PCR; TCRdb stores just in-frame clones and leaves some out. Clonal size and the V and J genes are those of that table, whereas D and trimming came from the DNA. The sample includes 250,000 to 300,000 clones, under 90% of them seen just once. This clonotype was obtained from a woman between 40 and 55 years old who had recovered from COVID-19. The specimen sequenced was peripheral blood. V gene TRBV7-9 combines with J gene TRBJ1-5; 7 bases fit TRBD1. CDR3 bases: TGTGCCAGCAGTAAATCGGGACAGACTAGCAATCAGCCCCAGCATTTT. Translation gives CASSKSGQTSNQPQHF.